This T cell receptor beta chain was captured by sequencing in a study of beta chain features in type 1 diabetes. General study findings and limits: More deletions and fewer insertions at VDJ junctions were found in patients with type 1 diabetes.

TCRB transcripts that were expressed got sequenced, as all of the isolated RNA had been reverse transcribed. Sequenced by immunoSEQ multiplex PCR; TCRdb stores in-frame clones only, minus some. The table lists a few hundred thousand clones, roughly 31% of them singletons. About this clone: Its antigen is undetermined.

The CDR3 extends over 13 amino acids. V lost 0 bases and J lost 8, with 13 bases in between. CDR1 is GTSNPN and CDR2 is SVGIG in the germline V gene (reference sequence). The rearrangement joins TRBV30 to TRBJ2-5; D might be TRBD1 (6 bases). The TCR comes from a man younger than 35 in good health. The sequencing sample was made of naive CD4+ T cells from blood. The CDR3 DNA reads as TGTGCCTGGAGTGTAGGGGGTGGTGACACCCAGTACTTC. As protein: CAWSVGGGDTQYF.